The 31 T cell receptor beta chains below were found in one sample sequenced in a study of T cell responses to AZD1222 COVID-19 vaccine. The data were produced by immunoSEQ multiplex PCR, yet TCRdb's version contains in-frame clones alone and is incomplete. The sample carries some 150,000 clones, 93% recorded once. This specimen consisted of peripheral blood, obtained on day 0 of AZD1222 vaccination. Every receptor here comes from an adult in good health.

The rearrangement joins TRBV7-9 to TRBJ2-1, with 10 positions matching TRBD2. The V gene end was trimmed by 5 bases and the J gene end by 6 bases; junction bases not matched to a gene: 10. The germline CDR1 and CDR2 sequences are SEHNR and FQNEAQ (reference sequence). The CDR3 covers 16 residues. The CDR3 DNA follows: TGTGCCAGCAGCCCTAGGGGAACTAGCGGGACCAATGAGCAGTTCTTC. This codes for CASSPRGTSGTNEQFF.

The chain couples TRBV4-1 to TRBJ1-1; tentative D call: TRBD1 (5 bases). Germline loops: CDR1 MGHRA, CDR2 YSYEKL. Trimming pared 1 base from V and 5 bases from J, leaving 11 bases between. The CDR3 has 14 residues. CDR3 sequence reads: CASSQVGRDTEAFF. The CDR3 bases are TGCGCCAGCAGCCAAGTGGGACGAGATACTGAAGCTTTCTTT.

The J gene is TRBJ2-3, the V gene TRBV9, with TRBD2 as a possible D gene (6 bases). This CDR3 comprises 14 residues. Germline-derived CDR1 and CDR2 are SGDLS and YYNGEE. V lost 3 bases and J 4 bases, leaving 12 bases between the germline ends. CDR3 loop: CASSAALASDTQYF. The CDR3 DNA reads TGTGCCAGCAGCGCCGCCCTAGCGTCAGATACGCAGTATTTT.

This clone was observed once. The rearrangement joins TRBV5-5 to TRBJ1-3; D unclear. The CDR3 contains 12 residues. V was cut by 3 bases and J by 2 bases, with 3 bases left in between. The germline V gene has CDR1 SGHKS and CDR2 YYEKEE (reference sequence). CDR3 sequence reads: CASSSTGNTIYF. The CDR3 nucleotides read TGTGCCAGCAGCTCCACTGGAAACACCATATATTTT.

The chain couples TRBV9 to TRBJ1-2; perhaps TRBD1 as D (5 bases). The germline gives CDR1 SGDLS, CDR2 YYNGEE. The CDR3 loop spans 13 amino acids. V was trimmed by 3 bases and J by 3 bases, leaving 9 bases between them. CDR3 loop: CASSERGDYGYTF. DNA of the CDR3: TGTGCCAGCAGCGAACGGGGGGACTATGGCTACACCTTC.

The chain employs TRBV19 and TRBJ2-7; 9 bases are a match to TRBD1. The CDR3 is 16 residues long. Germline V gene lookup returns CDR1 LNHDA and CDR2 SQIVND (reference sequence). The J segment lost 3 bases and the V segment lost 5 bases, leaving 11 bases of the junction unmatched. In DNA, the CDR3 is TGTGCCAGTAGTGTCACCGGGACAGGGCCCTACTACGAGCAGTACTTC. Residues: CASSVTGTGPYYEQYF. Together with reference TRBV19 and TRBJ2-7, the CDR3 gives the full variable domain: DGGITQSPKYLFRKEGQNVTLSCEQNLNHDAMYWYRQDPGQGLRLIYYSQIVNDFQKGDIAEGYSVSREKKESFPLTVTSAQKNPTAFYLCASSVTGTGPYYEQYFGPGTRLTVT.

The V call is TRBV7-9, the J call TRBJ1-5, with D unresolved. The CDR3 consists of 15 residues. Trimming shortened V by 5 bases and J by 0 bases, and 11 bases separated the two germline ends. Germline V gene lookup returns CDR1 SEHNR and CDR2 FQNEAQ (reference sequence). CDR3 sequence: CASSPDLLSNQPQHF. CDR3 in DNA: TGTGCCAGCAGCCCGGACTTACTTAGCAATCAGCCCCAGCATTTT. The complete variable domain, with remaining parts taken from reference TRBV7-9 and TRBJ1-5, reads DTGVSQNPRHKITKRGQNVTFRCDPISEHNRLYWYRQTLGQGPEFLTYFQNEAQLEKSRLLSDRFSAERPKGSFSTLEIQRTEQGDSAMYLCASSPDLLSNQPQHFGDGTRLSIL.

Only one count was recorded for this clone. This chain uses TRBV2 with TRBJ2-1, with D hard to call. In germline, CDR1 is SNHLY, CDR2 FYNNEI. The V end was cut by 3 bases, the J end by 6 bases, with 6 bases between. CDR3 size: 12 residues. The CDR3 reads CASSDRANEQFF. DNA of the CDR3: TGTGCCAGCAGTGACCGAGCCAATGAGCAGTTCTTC.

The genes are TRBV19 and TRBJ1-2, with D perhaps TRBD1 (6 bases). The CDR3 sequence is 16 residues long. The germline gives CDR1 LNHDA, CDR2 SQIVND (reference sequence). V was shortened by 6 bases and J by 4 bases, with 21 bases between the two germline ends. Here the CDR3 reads CASSLTPGTISYGYTF. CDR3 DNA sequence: TGTGCCAGTAGCCTCACCCCCGGGACAATTAGCTATGGCTACACCTTC.

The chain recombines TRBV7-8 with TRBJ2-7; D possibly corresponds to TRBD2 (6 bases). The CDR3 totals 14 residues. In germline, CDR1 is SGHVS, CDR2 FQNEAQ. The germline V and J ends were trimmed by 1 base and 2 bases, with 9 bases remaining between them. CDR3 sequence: CASSLVGGAYEQYF. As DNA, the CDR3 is TGTGCCAGCAGCTTAGTAGGAGGGGCCTACGAGCAGTACTTC.

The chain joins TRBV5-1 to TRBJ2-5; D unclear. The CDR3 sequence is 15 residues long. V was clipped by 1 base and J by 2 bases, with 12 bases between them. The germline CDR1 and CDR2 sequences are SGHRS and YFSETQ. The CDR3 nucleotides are TGCGCCAGCAGCTTGTTTCTCAAAGGGCAAGAGACCCAGTACTTC. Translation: CASSLFLKGQETQYF.

CDR3 bases: TGTGCCAGCAGTTACTCAGGAGGATCGACAGGGGTTGGCTACACCTTC. This translates into CASSYSGGSTGVGYTF. The chain links TRBV6-5 to TRBJ1-2; 8 bases are shared with TRBD1. Trimming cost V 0 bases and J 7 bases; bases outside gene matches: 10. Germline lookup yields CDR1 MNHEY and CDR2 SVGAGI. The CDR3 runs to 16 residues.

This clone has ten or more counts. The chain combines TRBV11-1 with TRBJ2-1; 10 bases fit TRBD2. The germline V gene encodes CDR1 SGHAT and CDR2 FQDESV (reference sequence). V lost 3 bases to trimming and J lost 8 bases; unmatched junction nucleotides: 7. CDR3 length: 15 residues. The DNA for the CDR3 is TGTGCCAGCAGCTTTCTAGCGGGAGAAGAGGATGAGCAGTTCTTC. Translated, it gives CASSFLAGEEDEQFF.

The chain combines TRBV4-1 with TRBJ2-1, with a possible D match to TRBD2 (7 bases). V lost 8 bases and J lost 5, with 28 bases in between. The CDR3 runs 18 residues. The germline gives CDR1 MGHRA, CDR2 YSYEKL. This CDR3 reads CASGPFIFMGGADNEQFF. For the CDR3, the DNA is TGCGCCAGCGGGCCGTTCATCTTTATGGGGGGGGCCGACAATGAGCAGTTCTTC.

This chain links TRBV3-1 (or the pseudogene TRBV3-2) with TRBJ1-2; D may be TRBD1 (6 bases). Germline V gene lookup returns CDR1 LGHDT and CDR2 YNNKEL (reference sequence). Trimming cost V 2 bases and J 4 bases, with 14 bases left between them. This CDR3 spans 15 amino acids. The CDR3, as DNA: TGTGCCAGCAGCCAATCTGGGGGGGGCCTCTATGGCTACACCTTC. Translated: CASSQSGGGLYGYTF.

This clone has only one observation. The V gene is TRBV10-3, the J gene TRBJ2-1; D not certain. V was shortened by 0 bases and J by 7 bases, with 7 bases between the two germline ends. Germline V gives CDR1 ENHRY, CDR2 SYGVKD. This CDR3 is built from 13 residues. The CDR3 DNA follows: TGTGCCATCAGTGAGTCGGTAGTAAATGAGCAGTTCTTC. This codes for CAISESVVNEQFF.

CDR3 in amino acids: CASGLVGGRRIENTEAFF. CDR3 DNA: TGTGCTAGTGGTTTGGTGGGCGGGCGAAGGATCGAGAACACTGAAGCTTTCTTT. The rearrangement joins TRBV12-5 to TRBJ1-1; D unclear. Germline assignment: CDR1 LGHNT and CDR2 FRNRAP. V was trimmed by 0 bases and J by 1 base, leaving 18 bases between them. This CDR3 has 18 residues.

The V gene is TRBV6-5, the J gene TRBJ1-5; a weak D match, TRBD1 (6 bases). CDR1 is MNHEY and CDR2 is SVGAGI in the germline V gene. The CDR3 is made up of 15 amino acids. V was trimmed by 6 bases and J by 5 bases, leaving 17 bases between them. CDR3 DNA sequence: TGTGCCAGCAGGTTACAGGGTCGGGCTGATCAGCCCCAGCATTTT. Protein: CASRLQGRADQPQHF.

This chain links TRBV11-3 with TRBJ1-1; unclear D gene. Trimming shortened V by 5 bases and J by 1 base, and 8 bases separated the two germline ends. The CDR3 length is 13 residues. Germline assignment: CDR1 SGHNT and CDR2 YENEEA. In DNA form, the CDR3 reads TGTGCCAGCAGCGTGGGTGGGAACACTGAAGCTTTCTTT. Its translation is CASSVGGNTEAFF. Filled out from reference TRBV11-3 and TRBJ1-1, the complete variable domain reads EAGVVQSPRYKIIEKKQPVAFWCNPISGHNTLYWYLQNLGQGPELLIRYENEEAVDDSQLPKDRFSAERLKGVDSTLKIQPAELGDSAVYLCASSVGGNTEAFFGQGTRLTVV.

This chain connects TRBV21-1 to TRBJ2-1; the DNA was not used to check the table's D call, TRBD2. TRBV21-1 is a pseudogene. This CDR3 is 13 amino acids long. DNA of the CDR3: TGTGCCAGCAGCAAAGGGCAGCGCGATGAGCAGTTCTTC. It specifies CASSKGQRDEQFF.

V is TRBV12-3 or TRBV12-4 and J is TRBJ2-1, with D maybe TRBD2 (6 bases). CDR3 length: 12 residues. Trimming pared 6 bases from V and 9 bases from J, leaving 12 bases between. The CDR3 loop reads CASSPLASEQFF. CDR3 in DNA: TGTGCCAGCAGCCCACTAGCCAGTGAGCAGTTCTTC.

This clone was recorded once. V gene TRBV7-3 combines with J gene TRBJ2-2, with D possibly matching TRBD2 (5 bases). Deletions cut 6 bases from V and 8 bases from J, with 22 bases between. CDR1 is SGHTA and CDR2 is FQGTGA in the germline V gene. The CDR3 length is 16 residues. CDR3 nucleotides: TGTGCCAGCAGGCCCTTGGGAGATCCTTCTGCGGGGGAGCTGTTTTTT. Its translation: CASRPLGDPSAGELFF. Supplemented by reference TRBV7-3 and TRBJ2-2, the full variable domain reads GAGVSQTPSNKVTEKGKYVELRCDPISGHTALYWYRQSLGQGPEFLIYFQGTGAADDSGLPNDRFFAVRPEGSVSTLKIQRTERGDSAVYLCASRPLGDPSAGELFFGEGSRLTVL.

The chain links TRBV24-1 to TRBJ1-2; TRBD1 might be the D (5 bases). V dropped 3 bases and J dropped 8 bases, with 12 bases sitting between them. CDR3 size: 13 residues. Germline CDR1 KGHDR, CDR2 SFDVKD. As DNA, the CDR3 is TGTGCCACCAGTGATGGTCCGGAGGGGGGCTACACCTTC. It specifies CATSDGPEGGYTF.

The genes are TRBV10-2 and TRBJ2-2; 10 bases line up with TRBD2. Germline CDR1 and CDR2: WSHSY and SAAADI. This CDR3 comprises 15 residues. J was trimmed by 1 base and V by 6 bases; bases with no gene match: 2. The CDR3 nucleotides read TGCGCCAGCAGCGTAGCGGGGGGGAACACCGGGGAGCTGTTTTTT. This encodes CASSVAGGNTGELFF.

CDR3 region: CASSEGGTGTYEQYF. CDR3 coding DNA: TGTGCCAGCAGTGAAGGGGGGACAGGAACCTACGAGCAGTACTTC. The chain uses TRBV6-1 and TRBJ2-7; TRBD1 matches at 8 bases. Per the germline V gene, CDR1 is MNHNS and CDR2 is SASEGT. The CDR3 length is 15 residues. The trim removed 1 base at V and 2 bases at J, leaving 4 bases unmatched.

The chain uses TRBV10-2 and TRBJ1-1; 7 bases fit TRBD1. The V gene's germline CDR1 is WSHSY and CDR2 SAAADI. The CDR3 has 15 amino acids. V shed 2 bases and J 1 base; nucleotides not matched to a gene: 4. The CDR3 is CASSERGGSNTEAFF. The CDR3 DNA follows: TGCGCCAGCAGTGAGAGAGGGGGCTCGAACACTGAAGCTTTCTTT.

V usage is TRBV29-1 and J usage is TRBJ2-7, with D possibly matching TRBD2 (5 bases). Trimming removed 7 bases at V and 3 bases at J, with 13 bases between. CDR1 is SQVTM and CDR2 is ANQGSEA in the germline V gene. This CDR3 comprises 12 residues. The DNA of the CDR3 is TGCAGCGCTCGTACTAGGATCTACGAGCAGTACTTC. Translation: CSARTRIYEQYF.

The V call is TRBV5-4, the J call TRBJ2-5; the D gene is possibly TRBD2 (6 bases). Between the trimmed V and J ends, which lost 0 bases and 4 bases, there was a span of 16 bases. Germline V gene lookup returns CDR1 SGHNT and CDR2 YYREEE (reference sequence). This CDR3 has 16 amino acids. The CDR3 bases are TGTGCCAGCAGCTTGGTGTCGGGAGATCGAGGAGAGACCCAGTACTTC. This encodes CASSLVSGDRGETQYF.

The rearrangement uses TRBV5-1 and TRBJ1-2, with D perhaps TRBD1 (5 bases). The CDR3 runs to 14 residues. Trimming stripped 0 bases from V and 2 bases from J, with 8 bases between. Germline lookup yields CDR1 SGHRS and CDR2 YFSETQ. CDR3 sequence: CASSLEGPNYGYTF. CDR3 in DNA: TGCGCCAGCAGCTTGGAGGGGCCCAACTATGGCTACACCTTC.

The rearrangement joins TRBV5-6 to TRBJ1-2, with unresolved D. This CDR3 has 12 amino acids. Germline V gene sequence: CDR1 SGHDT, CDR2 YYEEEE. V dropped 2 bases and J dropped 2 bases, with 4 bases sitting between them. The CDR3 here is CASSFRNYGYTF. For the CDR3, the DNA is TGTGCCAGCAGCTTTAGGAACTATGGCTACACCTTC.

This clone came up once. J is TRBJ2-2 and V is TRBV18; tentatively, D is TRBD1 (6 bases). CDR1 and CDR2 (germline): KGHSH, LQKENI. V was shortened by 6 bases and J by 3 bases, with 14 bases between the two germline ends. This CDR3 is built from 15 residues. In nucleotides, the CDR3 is TGTGCCAGCTCCGGAAGGACAGTTGACACCGGGGAGCTGTTTTTT. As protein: CASSGRTVDTGELFF.